Listed below are T cell receptor beta chains from one sample, sequenced in a study of vaccination and CD4 T cells after COVID-19. TCRdb reprocessed the PCR reads with MiXCR, giving one entry per CDR3 protein. This sample yields about 13,000 distinct CDR3 sequences, of which roughly 41% are seen a single time; roughly a tenth belongs to the top ten. Antigens of these TCRs are unknown. Sequencing was performed on CD4+ T cells from blood, cultured in vitro, taken after SARS-CoV-2 vaccination. These receptors originate from a human donor who had recovered from COVID-19. The CDR3 runs from the conserved cysteine through the conserved F or W. D genes are given only for firm matches.

cdr3_length,j_call,v_call,d_call,cdr3_aa
17,TRBJ1-5,TRBV25-1,-,CASSDKTSTGSGQPQHF
16,TRBJ2-1,TRBV24-1,-,CATSDPGTGFHNEQFF
13,TRBJ1-2,TRBV9,-,CASSQMRGYGYTF
16,TRBJ2-7,TRBV7-2,-,CASSLLGGRGSYEQYF
16,TRBJ1-5,TRBV7-6,-,CASRRPVGQTNQPQHF
14,TRBJ1-2,TRBV5-5,-,CASSLGAGQRGYTF
17,TRBJ2-1,TRBV20-1,TRBD2,CSASSLAGGLVGNEQFF
13,TRBJ1-1,TRBV9,-,CASSVAQTSEVFF
15,TRBJ2-7,TRBV6-5,-,CASSSTGGGAYEQYF
18,TRBJ2-5,TRBV7-2,TRBD2,CASSLGASGVPGQETQYF
11,TRBJ2-2,TRBV12-3/TRBV12-4,-,CASTKQGRLFF
13,TRBJ2-1,TRBV11-2,-,CASSLGTTGEQFF
16,TRBJ2-1,TRBV14,TRBD2,CASSPRIGLASNEQFF
13,TRBJ1-2,TRBV7-2,-,CASSVTGKRGYTF
18,TRBJ2-1,TRBV27,TRBD2,CASSSASGGPRSYNEQFF
13,TRBJ2-1,TRBV7-2,-,CASSQTRSTEQFF
15,TRBJ2-7,TRBV6-5,TRBD1,CASSYTGTGDYEQYF
15,TRBJ1-6,TRBV20-1,TRBD1,CSARGPGQLNSPLHF